This T cell receptor beta chain was retrieved from a study of T cell responses to AZD1222 COVID-19 vaccine. Findings and limits, study-wide: Clonal diversity may have been underestimated, and the donors were mostly white British, with more females than males.

CDR1 is SGHRS, CDR2 YFSETQ, per germline. The CDR3 has 16 residues. Germline trimming cut 0 bases from V and 5 bases from J; bases unmatched to any gene: 4. Data came from immunoSEQ multiplex PCR; TCRdb stores just in-frame clones and leaves some out. The data show 130,000 to 150,000 clones, roughly 89% seen once. On this clone: Its matching antigen is unknown.

This receptor was identified in an adult in good health. This specimen was peripheral blood, taken on day 0 of AZD1222 vaccination. The genes are TRBV5-1 and TRBJ2-1; TRBD2 agrees at 11 bases. CDR3 nucleotides: TGCGCCAGCAGCTTGGCTGGACTAGCGGGTCACAATGAGCAGTTCTTC. It is translated as CASSLAGLAGHNEQFF.